This TCR beta chain was recovered during a study of pediatric ulcerative colitis. The overall study: Six or seven patients showed pancolitis and two showed left-sided colitis.

CDR1 is SGHAT, CDR2 FQDESV, per germline (reference sequence). The ends were cut back, 1 base at V and 2 bases at J, with 10 bases in the middle. This CDR3 contains 15 residues. The rectum was sampled with one to two pinch biopsies at colonoscopy. Samples were sequenced at Survey level, maximum 500,000 reads. Clones were read by immunoSEQ multiplex PCR, and TCRdb kept only the in-frame ones, dropping some. Here the sample spans 35,000 or so clones, around 73% being singletons. The rearrangement joins TRBV11-1 to TRBJ2-3; D is unclear. The TCR comes from a boy aged 5-17 years with moderate ulcerative colitis. Sequences were obtained from gut tissue. The CDR3: CASSLGLPTTDTQYF. Written as DNA, the CDR3 is TGTGCCAGCAGCTTAGGCCTTCCAACCACAGATACGCAGTATTTT.